This T cell receptor (beta chain) was profiled in a study of OX40 agonist ivuxolimab in advanced cancers. At the level of the study: Patients received ivuxolimab, an intravenous treatment, every 2 weeks at 0.01 to 10 mg/kg. Averaging about 60 years in age, with a range of about 23 to 79, the cohort was approximately 84% male.

Study results and limitations: In the 0.1 to 3.0 mg/kg range, CD4+ and CD8+ blood T cells had expanded clonally by week 6. Relative to CD4+, CD8+ T cells held more expanded clones on average.

V shed 2 bases and J shed 0 bases, with 2 bases lying between them. There are 14 residues in the CDR3. Germline V lookup: CDR1 MRHNA, CDR2 SNTAGT. Comments on this clone: Its antigen is unknown.

Here immunoSEQ multiplex PCR was the method, and the copy in TCRdb shows in-frame clones only, minus some. The repertoire includes 20,000 to 25,000 clones, 85% to 90% of them detected once, and 20% to 25% sits in the top ten. The sample here was CD4+ or CD8+ T cells sorted from blood, taken in a trial of the OX40 agonist ivuxolimab. This receptor was identified in an adult with an advanced solid tumor such as melanoma, head and neck, liver or kidney cancer. This chain uses TRBV6-4 with TRBJ2-6; D ambiguous. The chain's CDR3 is CASSDNSGANVLTF. Here the CDR3 DNA reads TGTGCCAGCAGTGACAACTCTGGGGCCAACGTCCTGACTTTC.